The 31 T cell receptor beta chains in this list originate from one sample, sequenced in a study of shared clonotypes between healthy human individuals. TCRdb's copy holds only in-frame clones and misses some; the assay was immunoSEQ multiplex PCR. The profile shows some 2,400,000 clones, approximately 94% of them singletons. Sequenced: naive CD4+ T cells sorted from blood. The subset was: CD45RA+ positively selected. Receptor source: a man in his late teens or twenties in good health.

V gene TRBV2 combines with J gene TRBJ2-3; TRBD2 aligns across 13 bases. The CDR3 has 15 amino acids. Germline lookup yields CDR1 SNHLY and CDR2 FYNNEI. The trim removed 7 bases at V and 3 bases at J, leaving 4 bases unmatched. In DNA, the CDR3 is TGTGCCAGCAAACGGACTAGCGGGAGTACAGATACGCAGTATTTT. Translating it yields CASKRTSGSTDTQYF.

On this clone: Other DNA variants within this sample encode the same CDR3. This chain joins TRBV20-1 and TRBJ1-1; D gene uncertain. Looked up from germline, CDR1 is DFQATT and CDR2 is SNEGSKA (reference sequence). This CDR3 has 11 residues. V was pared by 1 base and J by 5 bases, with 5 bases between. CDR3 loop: CSARGGTEAFF. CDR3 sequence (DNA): TGCAGTGCTAGAGGGGGAACTGAAGCTTTCTTT.

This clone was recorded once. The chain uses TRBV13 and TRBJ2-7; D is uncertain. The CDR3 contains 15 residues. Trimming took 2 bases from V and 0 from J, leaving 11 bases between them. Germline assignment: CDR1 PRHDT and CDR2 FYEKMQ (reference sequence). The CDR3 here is CASSLSREFSYEQYF. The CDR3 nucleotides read TGTGCCAGCAGCTTAAGTAGGGAATTCTCCTACGAGCAGTACTTC.

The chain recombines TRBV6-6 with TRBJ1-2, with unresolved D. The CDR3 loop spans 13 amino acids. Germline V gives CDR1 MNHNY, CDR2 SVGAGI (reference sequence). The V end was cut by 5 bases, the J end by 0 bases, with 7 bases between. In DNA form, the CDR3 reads TGTGCCAGCAGTGCTACAACTAACTATGGCTACACCTTC. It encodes CASSATTNYGYTF.

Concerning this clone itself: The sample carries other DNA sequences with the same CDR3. Here the CDR3 reads CSAEGTGELFF. DNA of the CDR3: TGCAGTGCCGAGGGAACCGGGGAGCTGTTTTTT. V gene TRBV20-1 combines with J gene TRBJ2-2, with TRBD2 as a possible D gene (5 bases). CDR3 length equals 11 residues. Germline CDR1 DFQATT, CDR2 SNEGSKA (reference sequence). V was trimmed by 6 bases and J by 5 bases, leaving 7 bases between them.

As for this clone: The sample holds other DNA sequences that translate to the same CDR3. This CDR3 reads CAISESGTYEQYF. The CDR3 coding sequence is TGTGCCATCAGTGAGTCCGGCACCTACGAGCAGTACTTC. This rearrangement joins TRBV10-3 to TRBJ2-7, with D uncertain. Per germline, CDR1 ENHRY and CDR2 SYGVKD. This CDR3 comprises 13 residues. The V end was cut by 0 bases, the J end by 2 bases, with 5 bases between.

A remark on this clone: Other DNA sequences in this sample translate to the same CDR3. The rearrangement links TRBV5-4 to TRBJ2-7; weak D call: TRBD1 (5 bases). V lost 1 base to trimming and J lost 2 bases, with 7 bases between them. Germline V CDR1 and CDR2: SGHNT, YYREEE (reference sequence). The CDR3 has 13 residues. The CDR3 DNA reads TGTGCCAGCAGCTTGCAGGGAACCTACGAGCAGTACTTC. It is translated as CASSLQGTYEQYF.

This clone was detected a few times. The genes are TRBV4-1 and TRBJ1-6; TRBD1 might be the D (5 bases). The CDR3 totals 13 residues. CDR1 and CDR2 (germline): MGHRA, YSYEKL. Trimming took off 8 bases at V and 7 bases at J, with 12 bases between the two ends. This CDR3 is CASGGKNNSPLHF. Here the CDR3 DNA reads TGCGCCAGCGGGGGGAAGAACAATTCACCCCTCCACTTT.

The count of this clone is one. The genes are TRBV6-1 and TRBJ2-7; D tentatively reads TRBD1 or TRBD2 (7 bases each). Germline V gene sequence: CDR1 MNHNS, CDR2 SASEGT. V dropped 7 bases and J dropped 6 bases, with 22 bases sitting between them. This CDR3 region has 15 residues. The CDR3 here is CASTSGGGLPPEQYF. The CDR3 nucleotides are TGTGCCAGCACCTCAGGGGGGGGACTCCCCCCCGAGCAGTACTTC.

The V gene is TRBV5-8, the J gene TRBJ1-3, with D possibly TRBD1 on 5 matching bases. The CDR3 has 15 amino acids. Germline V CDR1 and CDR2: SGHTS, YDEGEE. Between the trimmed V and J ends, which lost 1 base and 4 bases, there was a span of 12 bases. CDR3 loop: CASSLLLGLGNTIYF. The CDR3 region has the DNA TGTGCCAGCAGCTTGCTATTGGGGCTCGGAAACACCATATATTTT.

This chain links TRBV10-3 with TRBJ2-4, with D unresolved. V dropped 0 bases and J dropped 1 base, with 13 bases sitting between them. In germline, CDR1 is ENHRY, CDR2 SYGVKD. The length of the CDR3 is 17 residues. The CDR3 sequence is CAISESRGAIAKNIQYF. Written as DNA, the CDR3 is TGTGCCATCAGTGAGTCAAGAGGAGCGATCGCCAAAAACATTCAGTACTTC.

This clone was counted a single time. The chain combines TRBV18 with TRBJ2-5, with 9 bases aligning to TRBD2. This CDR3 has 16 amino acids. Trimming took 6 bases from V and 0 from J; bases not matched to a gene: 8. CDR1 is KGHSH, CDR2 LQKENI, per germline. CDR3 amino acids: CASSPLASGNQETQYF. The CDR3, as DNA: TGTGCCAGCTCGCCCCTGGCTAGCGGGAACCAAGAGACCCAGTACTTC.

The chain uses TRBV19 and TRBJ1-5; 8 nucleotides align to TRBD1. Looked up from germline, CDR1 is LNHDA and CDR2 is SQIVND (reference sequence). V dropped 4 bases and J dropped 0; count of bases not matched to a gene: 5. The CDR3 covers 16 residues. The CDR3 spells CASSRGQANSNQPQHF. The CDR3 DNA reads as TGTGCCAGTAGTAGGGGACAGGCGAATAGCAATCAGCCCCAGCATTTT.

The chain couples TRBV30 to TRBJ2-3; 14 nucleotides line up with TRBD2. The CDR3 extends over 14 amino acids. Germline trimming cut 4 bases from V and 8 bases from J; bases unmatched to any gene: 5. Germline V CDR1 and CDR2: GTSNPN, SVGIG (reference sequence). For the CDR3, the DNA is TGTGCCTGGAAGGTGACTAGCGGGGGGGGTACGCAGTATTTT. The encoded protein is CAWKVTSGGGTQYF.

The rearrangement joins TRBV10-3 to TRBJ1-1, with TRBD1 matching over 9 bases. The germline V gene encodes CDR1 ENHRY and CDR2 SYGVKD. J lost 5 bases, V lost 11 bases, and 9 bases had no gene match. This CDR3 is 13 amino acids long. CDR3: CASGQGLETEAFF. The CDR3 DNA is TGTGCCTCGGGACAGGGCTTGGAAACTGAAGCTTTCTTT.

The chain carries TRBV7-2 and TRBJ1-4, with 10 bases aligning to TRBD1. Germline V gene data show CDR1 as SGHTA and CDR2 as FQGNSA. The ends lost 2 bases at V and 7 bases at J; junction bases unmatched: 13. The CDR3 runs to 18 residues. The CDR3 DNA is TGTGCCAGCAGCTTAAGGAAGACAGGGGGCGTTAAAATTGAAAAACTGTTTTTT. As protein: CASSLRKTGGVKIEKLFF.

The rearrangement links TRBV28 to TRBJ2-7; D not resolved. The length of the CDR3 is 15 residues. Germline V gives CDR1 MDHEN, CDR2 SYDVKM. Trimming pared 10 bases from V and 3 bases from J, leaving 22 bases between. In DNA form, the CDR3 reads TGTGCCAACCCTGGGCTCTCAAGGGCCGGCTACGAGCAGTACTTC. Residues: CANPGLSRAGYEQYF.

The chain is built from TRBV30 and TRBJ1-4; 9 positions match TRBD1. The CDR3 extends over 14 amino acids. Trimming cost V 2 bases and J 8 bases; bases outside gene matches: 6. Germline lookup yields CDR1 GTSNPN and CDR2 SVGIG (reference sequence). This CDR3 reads CAWSPDRGNEKLFF. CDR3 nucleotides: TGTGCCTGGAGTCCGGACAGGGGAAACGAAAAACTGTTTTTT.

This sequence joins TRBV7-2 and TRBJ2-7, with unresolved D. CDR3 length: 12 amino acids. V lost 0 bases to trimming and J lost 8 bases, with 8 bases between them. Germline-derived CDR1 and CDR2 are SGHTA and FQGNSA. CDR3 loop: CASSLAAWKQYF. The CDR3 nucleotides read TGTGCCAGCAGCTTAGCTGCCTGGAAGCAGTACTTC.

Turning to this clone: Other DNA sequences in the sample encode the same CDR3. The CDR3 sequence: CASSLRGGNQPQHF. CDR3 DNA sequence: TGCGCCAGCAGCTTAAGGGGCGGCAATCAGCCCCAGCATTTT. This chain uses TRBV5-1 with TRBJ1-5; D is perhaps TRBD1 (5 bases). The V end lost 2 bases, the J end lost 2 bases, and 8 bases lay between the germline ends. Germline lookup yields CDR1 SGHRS and CDR2 YFSETQ. The CDR3 length is 14 residues.

The CDR3: CAISDQGTGGGNEQFF. As DNA, the CDR3 is TGTGCCATCAGTGACCAGGGGACAGGAGGTGGAAATGAGCAGTTCTTC. The genes are TRBV10-3 and TRBJ2-1; 8 bases match TRBD1. The junction had 11 bases not matched to a gene; V was cut back by 3 bases and J by 7 bases. From germline, CDR1 is ENHRY and CDR2 SYGVKD. The CDR3 covers 16 residues.

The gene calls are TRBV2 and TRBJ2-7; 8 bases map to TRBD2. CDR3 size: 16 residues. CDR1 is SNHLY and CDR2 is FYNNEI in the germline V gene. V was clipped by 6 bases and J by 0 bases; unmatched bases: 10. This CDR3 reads CASRQTLAGLSYEQYF. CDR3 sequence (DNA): TGTGCCAGCAGACAAACCCTAGCGGGCCTCTCCTACGAGCAGTACTTC.

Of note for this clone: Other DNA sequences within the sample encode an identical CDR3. The CDR3 is CAWSGNEKLFF. Written as DNA, the CDR3 is TGTGCCTGGAGCGGGAACGAAAAACTGTTTTTT. The V gene is TRBV30, the J gene TRBJ1-4; D gene unclear. This CDR3 is built from 11 residues. The V and J ends lost 3 bases and 8 bases respectively, with 7 bases between them. Per germline, CDR1 GTSNPN and CDR2 SVGIG (reference sequence).

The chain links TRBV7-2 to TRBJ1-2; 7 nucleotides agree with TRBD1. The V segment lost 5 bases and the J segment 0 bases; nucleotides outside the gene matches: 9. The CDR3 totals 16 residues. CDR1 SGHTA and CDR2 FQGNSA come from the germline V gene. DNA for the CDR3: TGTGCCAGCAGCCACAGGGGCGCTTACCCTAACTATGGCTACACCTTC. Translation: CASSHRGAYPNYGYTF.

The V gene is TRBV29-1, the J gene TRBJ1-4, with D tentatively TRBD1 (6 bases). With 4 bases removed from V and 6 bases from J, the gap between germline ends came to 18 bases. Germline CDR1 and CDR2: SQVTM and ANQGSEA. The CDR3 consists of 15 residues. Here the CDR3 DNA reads TGCAGCGTTGCGGTCGCCGGGGGCGCGTATGAAAAACTGTTTTTT. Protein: CSVAVAGGAYEKLFF.

This chain's CDR3 is CASSVAPPGVNTEAFF. CDR3 sequence (DNA): TGTGCCAGCAGCGTAGCTCCGCCAGGGGTGAACACTGAAGCTTTCTTT. The chain carries TRBV9 and TRBJ1-1, with D possibly matching TRBD1 (6 bases). Between the trimmed V and J ends, which lost 0 bases and 0 bases, there was a span of 12 bases. The CDR3 runs to 16 residues. The germline V gene encodes CDR1 SGDLS and CDR2 YYNGEE.

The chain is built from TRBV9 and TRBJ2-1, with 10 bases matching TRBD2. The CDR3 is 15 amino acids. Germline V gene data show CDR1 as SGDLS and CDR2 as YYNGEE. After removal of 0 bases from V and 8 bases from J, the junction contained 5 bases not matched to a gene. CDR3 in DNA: TGTGCCAGCAGCGTAGACGGGACTAGCGTCTATGAGCAGTTCTTC. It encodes CASSVDGTSVYEQFF.

CDR3 DNA sequence: TGTGCCAGCAGTTTCAGGGAGGTCTCGGCACCCCTCCACTTT. Translated, it gives CASSFREVSAPLHF. The chain is built from TRBV6-5 and TRBJ1-6, with D possibly being TRBD1 (5 bases). Looked up from germline, CDR1 is MNHEY and CDR2 is SVGAGI. V dropped 4 bases and J dropped 11 bases, with 15 bases sitting between them. CDR3 length equals 14 residues.

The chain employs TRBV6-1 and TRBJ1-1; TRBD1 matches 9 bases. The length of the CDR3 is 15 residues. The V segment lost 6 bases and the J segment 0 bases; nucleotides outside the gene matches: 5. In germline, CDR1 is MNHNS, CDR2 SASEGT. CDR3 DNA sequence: TGTGCCAGCAGCTCCGGACAGGGGATGAACACTGAAGCTTTCTTT. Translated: CASSSGQGMNTEAFF.

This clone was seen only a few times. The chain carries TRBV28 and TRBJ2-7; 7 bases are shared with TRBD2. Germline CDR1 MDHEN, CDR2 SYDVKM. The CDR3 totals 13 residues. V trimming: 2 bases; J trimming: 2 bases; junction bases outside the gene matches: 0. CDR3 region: CASSLAGAYEQYF. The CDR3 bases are TGTGCCAGCAGTTTAGCGGGGGCCTACGAGCAGTACTTC.

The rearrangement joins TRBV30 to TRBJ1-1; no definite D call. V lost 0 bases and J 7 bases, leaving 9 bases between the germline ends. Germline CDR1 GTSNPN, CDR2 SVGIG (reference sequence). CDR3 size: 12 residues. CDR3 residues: CAWSVGPLEAFF. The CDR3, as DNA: TGTGCCTGGAGTGTAGGGCCCCTTGAAGCTTTCTTT.